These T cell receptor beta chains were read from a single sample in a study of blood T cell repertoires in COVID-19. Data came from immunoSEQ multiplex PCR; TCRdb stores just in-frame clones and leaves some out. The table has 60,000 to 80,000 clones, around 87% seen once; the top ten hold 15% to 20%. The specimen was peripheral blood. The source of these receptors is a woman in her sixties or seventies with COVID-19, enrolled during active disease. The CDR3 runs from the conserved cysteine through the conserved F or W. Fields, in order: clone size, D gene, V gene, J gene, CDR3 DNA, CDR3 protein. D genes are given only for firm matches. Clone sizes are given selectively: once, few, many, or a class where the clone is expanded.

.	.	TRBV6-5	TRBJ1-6	TGTGCCAGCAGGCGGGACTCCGATTCACCCCTCCACTTT	CASRRDSDSPLHF
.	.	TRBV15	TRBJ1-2	TGTGCCACCAGCATTACCATTACAGCTTCTAACTATGGCTACACCTTC	CATSITITASNYGYTF
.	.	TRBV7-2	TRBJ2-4	TGTGCCAGCAGCCACCAGGGGGGATCTGTCAAAAACATTCAGTACTTC	CASSHQGGSVKNIQYF
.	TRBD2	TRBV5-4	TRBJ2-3	TGTGCCAGCAGCTTGTGGGTAGCGGGTCCATCGGATACGCAGTATTTT	CASSLWVAGPSDTQYF
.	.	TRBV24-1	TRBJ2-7	TGTGCCACCAGTGATACACCGGGACACGGCACCTACGAGCAGTACTTC	CATSDTPGHGTYEQYF
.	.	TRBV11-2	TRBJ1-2	TGTGCCAGCAGCTTAACCGACAACGGCTATGGCTACACCTTC	CASSLTDNGYGYTF
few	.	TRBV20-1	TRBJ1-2	TGCAGTGGACAGTCAAGCTATGGCTACACCTTC	CSGQSSYGYTF
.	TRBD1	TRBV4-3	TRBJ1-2	TGCGCCAGCAGCCAAGGGGGGACAGCCTATGGCTACACCTTC	CASSQGGTAYGYTF
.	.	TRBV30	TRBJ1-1	TGTGCCTGGAGTGTACTAGTGGGTAACACTGAAGCTTTCTTT	CAWSVLVGNTEAFF
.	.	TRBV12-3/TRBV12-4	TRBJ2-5	TGTGCCACCGGAGGGCCGGAGACCCAGTACTTC	CATGGPETQYF
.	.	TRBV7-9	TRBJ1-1	TGTGCCAGCAGCTTAGGGGAGGGAGCTTTCTTT	CASSLGEGAFF
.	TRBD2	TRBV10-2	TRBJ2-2	TGCGCCAGCAGTGAGTCAGGGCTAGCGGGGGACACCGGGGAGCTGTTTTTT	CASSESGLAGDTGELFF
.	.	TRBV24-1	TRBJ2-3	TGTGCCACCAGTGCCCTGAGAGGGGGGGGCGCAGATACGCAGTATTTT	CATSALRGGGADTQYF
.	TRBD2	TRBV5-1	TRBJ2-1	TGCGCCAGCAGCTTGTCACTAGCGCGCTACAATGAGCAGTTCTTC	CASSLSLARYNEQFF
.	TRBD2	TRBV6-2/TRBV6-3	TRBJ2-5	TGTGCCAGCAGCCCACTAGCGGGGGTTGAGACCCAGTACTTC	CASSPLAGVETQYF
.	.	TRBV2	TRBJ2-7	TGTGCCAGCAAGCAGGACACCTACGAGCAGTACTTC	CASKQDTYEQYF
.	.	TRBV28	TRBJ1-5	TGTGCCAGCAGTATTTTCGGTCAGCCCCAGCATTTT	CASSIFGQPQHF
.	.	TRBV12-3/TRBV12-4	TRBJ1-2	TGTGCCAGCAGTTTATATCCCAGTGGCTACACCTTC	CASSLYPSGYTF
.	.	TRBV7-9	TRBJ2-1	TGTGCCAGCAGCTTAAATGTCCTCTACAATGAGCAGTTCTTC	CASSLNVLYNEQFF
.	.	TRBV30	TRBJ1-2	TGTGCCTGGAGTGCGGACCTAGGAGGTGGCTACACCTTC	CAWSADLGGGYTF
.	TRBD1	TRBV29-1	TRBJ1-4	TGCAGCGCCGGACAGGGACAAAAACTGTTTTTT	CSAGQGQKLFF
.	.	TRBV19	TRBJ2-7	TGTGCCAGTAGTACCTCACAGTTTTCCGAGCAGTACTTC	CASSTSQFSEQYF
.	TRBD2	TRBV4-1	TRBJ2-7	TGCGCCAGCAGCCGCTGGACTAGCGGGGGACAGAGCTCCTACGAGCAGTACTTC	CASSRWTSGGQSSYEQYF
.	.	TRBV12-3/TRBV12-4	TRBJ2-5	TGTGCCAGCAGGCAGGGTCCGGGGACCCAGTACTTC	CASRQGPGTQYF
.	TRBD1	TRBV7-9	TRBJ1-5	TGTGCCAGCAGCTTAGATCGGGACAGGGGGCCTCAGCCCCAGCATTTT	CASSLDRDRGPQPQHF
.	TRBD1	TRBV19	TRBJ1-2	TGTGCCAGTAGACAGACAGGGGGCAACTATGGCTACACCTTC	CASRQTGGNYGYTF
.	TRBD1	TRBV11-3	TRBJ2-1	TGTGCCAGCAGCCCAGGATTATGGGGACAGGGGGCCGCGAATGAGCAGTTCTTC	CASSPGLWGQGAANEQFF
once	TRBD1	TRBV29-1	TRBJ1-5	TGCAGCGTGGGGGGACAGGCGTATCAGCCCCAGCATTTT	CSVGGQAYQPQHF
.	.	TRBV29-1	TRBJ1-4	TGCAGCGTTGGTCAGGCTAATGAAAAACTGTTTTTT	CSVGQANEKLFF
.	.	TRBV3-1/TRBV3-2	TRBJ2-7	TGTGCCAGCAGCCAAGAGTCCAGGGCCCCCTACGAGCAGTACTTC	CASSQESRAPYEQYF
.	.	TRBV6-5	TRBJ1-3	TGTGCCAGCAGTTCCCGACAGCCATCTGGAAACACCATATATTTT	CASSSRQPSGNTIYF
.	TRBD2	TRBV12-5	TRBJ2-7	TGTGCTAGTGGCCCCTCGGGGGGGGGCAATTCCTACGAGCAGTACTTC	CASGPSGGGNSYEQYF
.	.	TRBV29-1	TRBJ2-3	TGCAGCCCCTCGGGGGGCGCGTTAAGGGCAGATACGCAGTATTTT	CSPSGGALRADTQYF
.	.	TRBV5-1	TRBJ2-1	TGCGCCAGCAGCTTGAACTATGAGCAGTTCTTC	CASSLNYEQFF
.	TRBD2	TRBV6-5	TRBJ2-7	TGTGCCAGCAGGGCAGCGGGAGCGGCCTACGAGCAGTACTTC	CASRAAGAAYEQYF
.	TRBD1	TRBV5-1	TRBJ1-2	TGCGCCAGCAGCTTGGGGCAGGGGGGCTATGGCTACACCTTC	CASSLGQGGYGYTF
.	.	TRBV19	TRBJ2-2	TGTGCCAGTAGTCCCCAGTCCCTCGGGGAGCTGTTTTTT	CASSPQSLGELFF
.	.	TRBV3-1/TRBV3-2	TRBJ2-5	TGTGCCAGCAGCCAAGACCTACAGTACCAAGAGACCCAGTACTTC	CASSQDLQYQETQYF
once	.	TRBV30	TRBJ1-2	TGTGCCTGGAGTCGGGCCCCCAGGGTTGATGGCTACACCTTC	CAWSRAPRVDGYTF
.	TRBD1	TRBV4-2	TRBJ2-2	TGTGCCAGCAACCACGGGGGACAGGGGGCCGTCGGGGAGCTGTTTTTT	CASNHGGQGAVGELFF
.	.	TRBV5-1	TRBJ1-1	TGCGCCAGCAGCTTGTCCTCAGGGAACACTGAAGCTTTCTTT	CASSLSSGNTEAFF
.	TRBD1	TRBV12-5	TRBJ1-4	TGTGCTAGTGGTTTACCCGGGTCCCGGGACAGGGGGCGTGAAGAAAAACTGTTTTTT	CASGLPGSRDRGREEKLFF
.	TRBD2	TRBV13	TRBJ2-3	TGTGCCAGCAGCACGCAGAGACTAGCAAGTGATACGCAGTATTTT	CASSTQRLASDTQYF
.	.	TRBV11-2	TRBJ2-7	TGTGCCAGCAGCCCCCGAGTCTACGAGCAGTACTTC	CASSPRVYEQYF
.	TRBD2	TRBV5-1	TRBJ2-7	TGCGCCAGCAGCCCCGGGACTAGCGTAGCCTACGAGCAGTACTTC	CASSPGTSVAYEQYF
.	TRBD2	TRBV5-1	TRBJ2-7	TGCGCCAGCAGACTAGTATTGGCGGGAGGGAACGACGAGCAGTACTTC	CASRLVLAGGNDEQYF
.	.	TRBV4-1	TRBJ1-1	TGCGCCAGCAGCCATGGACAGATGAACACTGAAGCTTTCTTT	CASSHGQMNTEAFF
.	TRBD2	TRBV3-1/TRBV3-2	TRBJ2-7	TGTGCCAGCAGCCAAGAACTAGCGAGCGTCTACGAGCAGTACTTC	CASSQELASVYEQYF